Each of the 24 T cell receptor beta chains below was sequenced from the same sample in a study of immune characteristics of hereditary and idiopathic chronic pancreatitis. Some clones are missing from TCRdb's copy, which holds only in-frame ones; the method was immunoSEQ multiplex PCR. The data show about 950 clones, approximately 76% seen once. Patients having total pancreatectomy with islet autotransplantation provided the chronic pancreatitis pancreas tissue. The sequenced material came from pancreas tissue with idiopathic chronic pancreatitis. The receptor set was obtained from a human donor with chronic pancreatitis.

The V and J genes are TRBV5-1 and TRBJ1-1; D is ambiguous. V was pared by 2 bases and J by 0 bases, with 11 bases between. CDR3 length: 15 residues. Germline values: CDR1 SGHRS, CDR2 YFSETQ. The chain's CDR3 is CASSLARTVNTEAFF. The CDR3, as DNA: TGCGCCAGCAGCTTAGCCCGGACTGTGAACACTGAAGCTTTCTTT.

In regard to this clone: The sample carries other DNA sequences with the same CDR3. The chain uses TRBV6-5 and TRBJ1-1; D might be TRBD1 (5 bases). The length of the CDR3 is 14 residues. With 6 bases removed from V and 1 base from J, the gap between germline ends came to 12 bases. Germline values: CDR1 MNHEY, CDR2 SVGAGI. The CDR3 loop is CASSRDGKNTEAFF. CDR3 in DNA: TGTGCCAGCAGCAGGGACGGAAAGAACACTGAAGCTTTCTTT.

J is TRBJ2-3 and V is TRBV6-6; D is possibly TRBD2 (6 bases). The CDR3 has 15 amino acids. The germline V and J ends were trimmed by 6 bases and 5 bases, with 18 bases remaining between them. In germline, CDR1 is MNHNY, CDR2 SVGAGI (reference sequence). The CDR3 loop reads CASSPTSLKVDTQYF. For the CDR3, the DNA is TGTGCCAGCAGCCCGACTAGTTTAAAGGTAGATACGCAGTATTTT.

This clone occurred once. This chain links TRBV28 with TRBJ1-2; the D gene is possibly TRBD1 (6 bases). The V end lost 2 bases, the J end lost 3 bases, and 10 bases lay between the germline ends. Germline assignment: CDR1 MDHEN and CDR2 SYDVKM. The CDR3 is 14 amino acids. In DNA, the CDR3 is TGTGCCAGCAGTTTAGGTCAGGGGTACTATGGCTACACCTTC. Translated: CASSLGQGYYGYTF.

The chain uses TRBV15 and TRBJ2-1, with 15 bases identical to TRBD2. V shed 4 bases, J shed 7 bases, and the junction held 2 bases outside the gene matches. Germline assignment: CDR1 LNHNV and CDR2 YYDKDF (reference sequence). The CDR3 is 15 residues long. CDR3 nucleotides: TGTGCCACCAGCATAGGGACTAGCGGGGGGAATGAGCAGTTCTTC. Protein: CATSIGTSGGNEQFF.

This chain links TRBV7-6 with TRBJ2-1; 11 nucleotides match TRBD2. CDR3 length equals 16 residues. J was trimmed by 0 bases and V by 5 bases; bases with no gene match: 3. The germline CDR1 and CDR2 sequences are SGHVS and FNYEAQ. In nucleotides, the CDR3 is TGTGCCAGCAGCCAGACTAGCGGGGCCTCCTACAATGAGCAGTTCTTC. As protein: CASSQTSGASYNEQFF.

This chain uses TRBV15 with TRBJ2-7; 8 bases are shared with TRBD1. The junction had 4 bases not matched to a gene; V was cut back by 0 bases and J by 3 bases. CDR3 length: 15 residues. Germline assignment: CDR1 LNHNV and CDR2 YYDKDF (reference sequence). The CDR3 protein is CATSREWGQDYEQYF. CDR3 coding DNA: TGTGCCACCAGCAGAGAATGGGGACAGGACTACGAGCAGTACTTC. Full variable domain (remainder filled in from reference TRBV15 and TRBJ2-7): DAMVIQNPRYQVTQFGKPVTLSCSQTLNHNVMYWYQQKSSQAPKLLFHYYDKDFNNEADTPDNFQSRRPNTSFCFLDIRSPGLGDTAMYLCATSREWGQDYEQYFGPGTRLTVT.

V is TRBV7-2 and J is TRBJ1-6; no clear D. The CDR3 has 15 amino acids. Germline assignment: CDR1 SGHTA and CDR2 FQGNSA. The V end lost 2 bases, the J end lost 5 bases, and 10 bases lay between the germline ends. The DNA of the CDR3 is TGTGCCAGCAGCTTAATCCGTACGAATAATTCACCCCTCCACTTT. The encoded protein is CASSLIRTNNSPLHF. Combining the CDR3 with reference TRBV7-2 and TRBJ1-6 gives the whole variable domain GAGVSQSPSNKVTEKGKDVELRCDPISGHTALYWYRQSLGQGLEFLIYFQGNSAPDKSGLPSDRFSAERTGGSVSTLTIQRTQQEDSAVYLCASSLIRTNNSPLHFGNGTRLTVT.

The CDR3 DNA reads as TGTGCCAGCAGCTTAGAGACCGGGGCCAACGTCCTGACTTTC. It encodes CASSLETGANVLTF. This rearrangement joins TRBV13 to TRBJ2-6; D gene ambiguous. Trimming cost V 1 base and J 4 bases, with 5 bases left between them. This CDR3 region has 14 residues. CDR1 is PRHDT and CDR2 is FYEKMQ in the germline V gene (reference sequence).

J is TRBJ1-4 and V is TRBV28, with TRBD1 as a possible D gene (5 bases). V was cut by 8 bases and J by 8 bases, with 15 bases left in between. The germline V gene has CDR1 MDHEN and CDR2 SYDVKM. CDR3 size: 13 residues. CDR3 sequence reads: CASLSGVGEKLFF. As DNA, the CDR3 is TGTGCCAGCCTATCGGGGGTTGGGGAAAAACTGTTTTTT.

The chain uses TRBV25-1 and TRBJ1-1; D ambiguous. The CDR3 spans 14 residues. From germline, CDR1 is MGHDK and CDR2 SYGVNS. The germline V and J ends were trimmed by 1 base and 1 base, with 7 bases remaining between them. Here the CDR3 DNA reads TGTGCCAGCAGTGAATTTACCCAGAACACTGAAGCTTTCTTT. Translation: CASSEFTQNTEAFF.

The V and J genes are TRBV28 and TRBJ2-5; maybe TRBD2 (6 bases). Germline V gene lookup returns CDR1 MDHEN and CDR2 SYDVKM. Trimming took off 3 bases at V and 5 bases at J, with 19 bases between the two ends. This CDR3 spans 16 amino acids. CDR3 protein: CASSLSLIGEEETQYF. CDR3 DNA sequence: TGTGCCAGCAGTTTGTCTTTAATCGGGGAGGAGGAGACCCAGTACTTC.

The chain is built from TRBV4-3 and TRBJ2-1; D is possibly TRBD1 or TRBD2 (5 bases each). This CDR3 is built from 16 residues. CDR1 is LGHNA, CDR2 YSLEER, per germline. Trimming removed 0 bases at V and 2 bases at J, with 11 bases between. DNA for the CDR3: TGCGCCAGCAGCCAAGAGGATCCGGGACCCTACAATGAGCAGTTCTTC. Translation gives CASSQEDPGPYNEQFF.

The chain links TRBV3-1 (or the pseudogene TRBV3-2) to TRBJ1-5; D call uncertain. CDR1 and CDR2 from the germline V gene are LGHDT and YNNKEL (reference sequence). V dropped 0 bases and J dropped 5 bases, with 11 bases sitting between them. CDR3 length equals 15 residues. CDR3 in amino acids: CASSQDAGEHQPQHF. Here the CDR3 DNA reads TGTGCCAGCAGCCAAGATGCCGGGGAGCATCAGCCCCAGCATTTT.

The V gene is TRBV6-6, the J gene TRBJ2-7, with TRBD1 identical over 7 bases. The germline CDR1 and CDR2 sequences are MNHNY and SVGAGI (reference sequence). Unmatched junction bases numbered 5, after V lost 6 bases and J lost 6 bases. The CDR3 is 12 amino acids. The CDR3: CASSQGVGEQYF. DNA of the CDR3: TGTGCCAGCAGCCAGGGGGTCGGCGAGCAGTACTTC.

The chain links TRBV7-9 to TRBJ2-7, with D possibly being TRBD1 or TRBD2 (5 bases each). Germline V CDR1 and CDR2: SEHNR, FQNEAQ (reference sequence). V was clipped by 1 base and J by 8 bases, with 30 bases between them. The CDR3 spans 19 residues. CDR3 loop: CASSLDYGGRGASEGQQYF. The CDR3 DNA reads TGTGCCAGCAGCTTAGACTATGGGGGAAGAGGAGCTTCGGAAGGTCAGCAGTACTTC.

This chain links TRBV3-1 (or the pseudogene TRBV3-2) with TRBJ2-7; 7 bases line up with TRBD1. Germline trimming cut 5 bases from V and 5 bases from J; bases unmatched to any gene: 12. Germline CDR1 is LGHDT and CDR2 is YNNKEL (reference sequence). The CDR3 sequence is 15 residues long. The CDR3 here is CASSGRHRGADEQYF. DNA of the CDR3: TGTGCCAGCAGCGGGCGCCACAGGGGCGCCGACGAGCAGTACTTC.

This clone was detected a few times. The chain uses TRBV7-2 and TRBJ1-6; the D gene is possibly TRBD1 (6 bases). Germline loops: CDR1 SGHTA, CDR2 FQGNSA. The CDR3 is made up of 17 amino acids. Between the trimmed V and J ends, which lost 0 bases and 6 bases, there was a span of 15 bases. The CDR3 reads CASSLAPGAFANSPLHF. The CDR3 coding sequence is TGTGCCAGCAGCTTAGCACCGGGGGCGTTCGCTAATTCACCCCTCCACTTT.

CDR3 amino acids: CASSLRVANSYEQYF. The DNA for the CDR3 is TGCGCCAGCAGCTTACGGGTAGCGAATTCCTACGAGCAGTACTTC. This rearrangement joins TRBV5-1 to TRBJ2-7; TRBD2 is a possible D gene (5 bases). From germline, CDR1 is SGHRS and CDR2 YFSETQ. The V and J ends lost 2 bases and 1 base respectively, with 13 bases between them. This CDR3 spans 15 amino acids.

The rearrangement joins TRBV25-1 to TRBJ2-5; D possibly corresponds to TRBD2 (5 bases). Trimming removed 7 bases from V and 5 bases from J, with 11 bases in between. This CDR3 comprises 12 residues. From germline, CDR1 is MGHDK and CDR2 SYGVNS. The chain's CDR3 is CASTDGGETQYF. CDR3 bases: TGTGCCAGCACTGACGGCGGGGAGACCCAGTACTTC.

The gene calls are TRBV5-1 and TRBJ2-5; D might be TRBD1 (5 bases). Germline values: CDR1 SGHRS, CDR2 YFSETQ. Trimming pared 0 bases from V and 5 bases from J, leaving 11 bases between. The CDR3 has 14 residues. CDR3: CASSLEGSGETQYF. DNA of the CDR3: TGCGCCAGCAGCTTGGAGGGGTCCGGGGAGACCCAGTACTTC.

V and J are TRBV5-1 and TRBJ2-1; 8 bases are shared with TRBD2. The CDR3 spans 15 residues. The trim removed 4 bases at V and 6 bases at J, leaving 9 bases unmatched. CDR1 and CDR2 from the germline V gene are SGHRS and YFSETQ. The CDR3 here is CASSALAGRANEQFF. The CDR3, as DNA: TGCGCCAGCAGCGCCTTAGCGGGGAGGGCCAATGAGCAGTTCTTC.

The CDR3 region has the DNA TGCGCCAGCAGCTGGCGGGGGGGGAGCAATCAGCCCCAGCATTTT. Translating it yields CASSWRGGSNQPQHF. The chain has TRBV5-1 and TRBJ1-5; a possible D gene is TRBD1 (5 bases). CDR1 is SGHRS and CDR2 is YFSETQ in the germline V gene. The CDR3 is made up of 15 amino acids. V dropped 3 bases and J dropped 1 base, with 11 bases sitting between them.

The chain recombines TRBV14 with TRBJ1-2, with D perhaps matching TRBD1 (5 bases). The V end lost 4 bases, the J end lost 4 bases, and 16 bases lay between the germline ends. The CDR3 consists of 15 residues. Germline CDR1 reads SGHDN; CDR2 reads FVKESK. The CDR3 protein is CASSPLAGGTYGYTF. The CDR3 nucleotides are TGTGCCAGCAGCCCCTTGGCCGGGGGGACCTATGGCTACACCTTC.